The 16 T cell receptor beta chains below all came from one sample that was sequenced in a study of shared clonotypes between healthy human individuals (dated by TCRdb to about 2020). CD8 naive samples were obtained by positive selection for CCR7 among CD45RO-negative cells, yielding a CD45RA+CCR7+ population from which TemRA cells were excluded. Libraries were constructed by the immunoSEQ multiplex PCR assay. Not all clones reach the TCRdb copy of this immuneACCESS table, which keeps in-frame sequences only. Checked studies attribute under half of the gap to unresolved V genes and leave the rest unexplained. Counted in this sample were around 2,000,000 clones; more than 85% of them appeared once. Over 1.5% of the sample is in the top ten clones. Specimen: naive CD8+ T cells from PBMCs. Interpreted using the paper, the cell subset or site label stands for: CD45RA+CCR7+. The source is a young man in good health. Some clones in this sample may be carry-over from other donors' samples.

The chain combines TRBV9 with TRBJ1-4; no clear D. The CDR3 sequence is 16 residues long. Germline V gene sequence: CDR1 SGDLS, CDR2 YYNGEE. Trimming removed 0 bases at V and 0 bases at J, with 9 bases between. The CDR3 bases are TGTGCCAGCAGCGTAGAGGCGGGTCCAACTAATGAAAAACTGTTTTTT. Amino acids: CASSVEAGPTNEKLFF. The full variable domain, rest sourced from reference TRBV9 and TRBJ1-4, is DSGVTQTPKHLITATGQRVTLRCSPRSGDLSVYWYQQSLDQGLQFLIQYYNGEERAKGNILERFSAQQFPDLHSELNLSSLELGDSALYFCASSVEAGPTNEKLFFGSGTQLSVL.

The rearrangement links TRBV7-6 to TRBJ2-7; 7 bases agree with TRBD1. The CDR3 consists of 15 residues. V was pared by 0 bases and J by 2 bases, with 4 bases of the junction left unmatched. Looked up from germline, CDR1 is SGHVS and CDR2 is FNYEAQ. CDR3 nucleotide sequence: TGTGCCAGCAGCTTAGCCCCCGGGACAGCCTACGAGCAGTACTTC. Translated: CASSLAPGTAYEQYF.

For the CDR3, the DNA is TGCGCCAGCAGCCAAGATATGCGAGAGGGTTTGGGTGAAAAACTGTTTTTT. Its translation: CASSQDMREGLGEKLFF. V is TRBV4-1 and J is TRBJ1-4; D gene uncertain. Germline values: CDR1 MGHRA, CDR2 YSYEKL. The length of the CDR3 is 17 residues. V lost 0 bases and J 7 bases, leaving 18 bases between the germline ends.

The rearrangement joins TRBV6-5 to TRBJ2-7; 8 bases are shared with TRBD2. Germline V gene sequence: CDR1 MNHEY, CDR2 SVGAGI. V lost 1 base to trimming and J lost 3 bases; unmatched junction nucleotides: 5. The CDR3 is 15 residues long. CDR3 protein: CASSYFAGGLYEQYF. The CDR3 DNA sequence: TGTGCCAGCAGTTACTTCGCGGGAGGTCTCTACGAGCAGTACTTC.

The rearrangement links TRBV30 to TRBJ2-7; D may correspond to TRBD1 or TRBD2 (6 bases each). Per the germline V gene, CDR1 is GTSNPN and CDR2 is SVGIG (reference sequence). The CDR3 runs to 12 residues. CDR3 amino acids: CAWRTGRYEQYF. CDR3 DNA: TGTGCTTGGCGTACAGGGAGGTACGAGCAGTACTTC.

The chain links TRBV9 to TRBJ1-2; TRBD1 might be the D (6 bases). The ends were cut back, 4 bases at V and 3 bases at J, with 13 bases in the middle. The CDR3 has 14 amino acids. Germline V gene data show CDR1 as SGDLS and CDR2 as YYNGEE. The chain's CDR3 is CASSPEGQYYGYTF. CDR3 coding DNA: TGTGCCAGCAGCCCAGAAGGACAGTACTATGGCTACACCTTC.

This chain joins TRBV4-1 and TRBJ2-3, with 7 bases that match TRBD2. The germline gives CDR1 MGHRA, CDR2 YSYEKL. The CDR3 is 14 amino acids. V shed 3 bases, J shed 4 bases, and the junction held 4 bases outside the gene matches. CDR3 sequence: CASSQGRESDTQYF. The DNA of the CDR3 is TGCGCCAGCAGCCAGGGGCGGGAGTCAGATACGCAGTATTTT.

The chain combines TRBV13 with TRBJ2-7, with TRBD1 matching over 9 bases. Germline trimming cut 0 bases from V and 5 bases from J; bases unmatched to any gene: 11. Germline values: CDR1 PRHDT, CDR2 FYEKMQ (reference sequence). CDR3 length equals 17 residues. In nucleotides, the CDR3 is TGTGCCAGCAGCTTAGGTCTTCCCCGGGACAGGGACCACGAGCAGTACTTC. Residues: CASSLGLPRDRDHEQYF.

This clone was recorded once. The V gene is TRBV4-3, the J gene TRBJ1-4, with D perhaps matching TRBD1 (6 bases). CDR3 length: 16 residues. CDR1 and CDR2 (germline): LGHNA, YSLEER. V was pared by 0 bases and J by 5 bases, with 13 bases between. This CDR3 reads CASSQDSAGENEKLFF. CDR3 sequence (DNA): TGCGCCAGCAGCCAAGATTCGGCAGGGGAAAATGAAAAACTGTTTTTT.

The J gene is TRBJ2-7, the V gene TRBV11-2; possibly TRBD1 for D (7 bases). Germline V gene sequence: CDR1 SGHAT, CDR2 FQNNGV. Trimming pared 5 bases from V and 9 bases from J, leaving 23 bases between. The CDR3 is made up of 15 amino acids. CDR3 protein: CASSPGAGGSYLQYF. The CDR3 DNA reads TGTGCCAGCAGCCCAGGGGCAGGGGGGAGTTACTTGCAGTACTTC.

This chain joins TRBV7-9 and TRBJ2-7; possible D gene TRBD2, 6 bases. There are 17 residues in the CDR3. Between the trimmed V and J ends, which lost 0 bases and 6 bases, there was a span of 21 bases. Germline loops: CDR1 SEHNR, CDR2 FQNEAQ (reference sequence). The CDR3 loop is CASSLAGTANWAPEQYF. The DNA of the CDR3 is TGTGCCAGCAGCTTAGCCGGGACTGCAAATTGGGCCCCCGAGCAGTACTTC.

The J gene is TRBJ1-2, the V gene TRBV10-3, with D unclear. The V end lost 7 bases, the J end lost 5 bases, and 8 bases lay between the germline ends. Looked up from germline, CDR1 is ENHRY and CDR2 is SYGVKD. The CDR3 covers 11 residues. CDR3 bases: TGTGCCATCAACTCTGGGTATGGCTACACCTTC. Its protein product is CAINSGYGYTF.

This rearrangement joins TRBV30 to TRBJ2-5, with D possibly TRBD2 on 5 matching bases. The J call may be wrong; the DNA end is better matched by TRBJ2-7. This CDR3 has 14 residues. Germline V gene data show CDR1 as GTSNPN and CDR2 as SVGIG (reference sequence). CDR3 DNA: TGTGCCTGGAGTGTGGGAGTTGGCTCCTACGAGCAGTACTTC. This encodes CAWSVGVGSYEQYF.

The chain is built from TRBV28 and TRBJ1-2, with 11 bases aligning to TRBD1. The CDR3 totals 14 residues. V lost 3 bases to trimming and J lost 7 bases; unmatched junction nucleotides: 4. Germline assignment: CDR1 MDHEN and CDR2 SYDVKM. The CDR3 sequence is CASSFLDRGPGYTF. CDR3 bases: TGTGCCAGCAGTTTCTTGGACAGGGGGCCTGGCTACACCTTC.

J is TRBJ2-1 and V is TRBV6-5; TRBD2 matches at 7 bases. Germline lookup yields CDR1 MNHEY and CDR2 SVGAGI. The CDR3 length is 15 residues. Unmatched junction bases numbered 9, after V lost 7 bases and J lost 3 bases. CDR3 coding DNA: TGTGCCAGCACCCCTCAGCGGGATGTCTACAATGAGCAGTTCTTC. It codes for CASTPQRDVYNEQFF.

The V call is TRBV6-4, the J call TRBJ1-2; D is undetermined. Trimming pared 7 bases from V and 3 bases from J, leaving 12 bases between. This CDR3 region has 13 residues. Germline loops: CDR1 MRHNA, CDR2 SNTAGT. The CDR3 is CASKAAQYYGYTF. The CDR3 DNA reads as TGTGCCAGCAAGGCAGCGCAATACTATGGCTACACCTTC.